This TCR beta chain was identified during a study of T cells after yellow fever vaccination. A word on this clonotype: Its target is not known.

UMIs and a universal primer site were added when TCR cDNA was made by 5'RACE template switching. TCRdb re-analysed the 5' RACE reads in MiXCR, keeping a single row per CDR3 protein. The top ten clones hold 20% to 25% of a sample with a few hundred thousand distinct CDR3 sequences, approximately 3.9% of them seen once. Study conclusions and caveats: Faster peaking, at day 5 versus 15, marked a secondary response that was weaker.

This specimen was PBMCs, taken 5 days after the yellow fever booster vaccination. This sequence was found in a young man who received the YFV17D yellow fever vaccine.

DNA for the CDR3: TGTGCCAGCAGTGAAAGATGGGGACAGCCCCAGCATTTT. Amino acid sequence: CASSERWGQPQHF. This chain uses TRBV6-1 with TRBJ1-5; D not certain. This CDR3 spans 13 amino acids. Germline loops: CDR1 MNHNS, CDR2 SASEGT. Trimming stripped 2 bases from V and 7 bases from J, with 9 bases between.